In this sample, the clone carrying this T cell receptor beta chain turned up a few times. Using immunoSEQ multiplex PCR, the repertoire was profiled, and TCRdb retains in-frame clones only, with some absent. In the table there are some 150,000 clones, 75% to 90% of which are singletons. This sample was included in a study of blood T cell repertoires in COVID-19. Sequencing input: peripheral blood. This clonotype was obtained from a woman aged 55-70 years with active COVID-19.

CDR3 region: CASKVDDGWTSFPSTDTQYF. CDR3 bases: TGCGCCAGCAAGGTTGACGACGGTTGGACTAGCTTTCCCAGCACAGATACGCAGTATTTT. The V gene is TRBV5-1, the J gene TRBJ2-3; 8 nucleotides align to TRBD2. The germline V gene has CDR1 SGHRS and CDR2 YFSETQ. The CDR3 is 20 amino acids. J lost 0 bases, V lost 6 bases, and 21 bases had no gene match.